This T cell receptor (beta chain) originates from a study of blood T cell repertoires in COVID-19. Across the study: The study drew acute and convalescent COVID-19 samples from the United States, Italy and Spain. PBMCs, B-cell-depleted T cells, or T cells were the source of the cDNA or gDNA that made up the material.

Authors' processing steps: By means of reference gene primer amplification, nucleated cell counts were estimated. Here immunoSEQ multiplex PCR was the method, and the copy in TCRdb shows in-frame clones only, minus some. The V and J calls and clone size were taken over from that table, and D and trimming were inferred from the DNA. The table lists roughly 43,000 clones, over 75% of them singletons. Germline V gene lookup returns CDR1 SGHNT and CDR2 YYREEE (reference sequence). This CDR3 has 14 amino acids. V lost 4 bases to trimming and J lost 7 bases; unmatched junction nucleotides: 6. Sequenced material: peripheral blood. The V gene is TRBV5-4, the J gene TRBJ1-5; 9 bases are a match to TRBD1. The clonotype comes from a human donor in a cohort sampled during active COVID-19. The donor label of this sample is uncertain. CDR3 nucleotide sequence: TGTGCCAGCAGCACAGGGGGCGCGAGGCAGCCCCAGCATTTT. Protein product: CASSTGGARQPQHF.